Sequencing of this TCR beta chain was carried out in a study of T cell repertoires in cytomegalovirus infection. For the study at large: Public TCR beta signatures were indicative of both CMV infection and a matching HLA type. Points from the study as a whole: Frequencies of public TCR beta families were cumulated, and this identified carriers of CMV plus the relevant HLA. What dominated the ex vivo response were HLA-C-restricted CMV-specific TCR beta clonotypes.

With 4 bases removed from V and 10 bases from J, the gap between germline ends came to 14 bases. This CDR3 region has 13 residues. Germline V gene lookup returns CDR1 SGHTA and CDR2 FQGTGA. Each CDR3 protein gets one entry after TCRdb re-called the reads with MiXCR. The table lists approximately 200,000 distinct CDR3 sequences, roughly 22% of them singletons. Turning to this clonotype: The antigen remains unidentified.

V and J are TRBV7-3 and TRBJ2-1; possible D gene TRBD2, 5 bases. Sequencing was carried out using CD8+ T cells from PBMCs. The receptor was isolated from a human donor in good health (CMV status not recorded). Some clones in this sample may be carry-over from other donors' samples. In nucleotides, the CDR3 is TGTGCCAGCAGCTCCCCCCCTAGCACCGAGCAGTTCTTC. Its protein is CASSSPPSTEQFF.